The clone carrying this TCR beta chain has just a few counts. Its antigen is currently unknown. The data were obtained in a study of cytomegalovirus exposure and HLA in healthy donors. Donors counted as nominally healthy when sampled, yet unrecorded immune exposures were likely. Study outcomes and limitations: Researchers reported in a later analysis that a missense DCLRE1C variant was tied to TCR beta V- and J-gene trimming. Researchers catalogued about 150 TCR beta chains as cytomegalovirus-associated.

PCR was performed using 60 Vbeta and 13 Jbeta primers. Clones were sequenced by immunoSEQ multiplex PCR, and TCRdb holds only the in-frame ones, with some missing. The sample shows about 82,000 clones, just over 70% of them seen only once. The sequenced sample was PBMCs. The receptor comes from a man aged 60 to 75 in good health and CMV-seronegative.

CDR3 DNA sequence: TGTGCCAGCAGCAACCCACCCCTAGCGGGAGAACCCTACGAGCAGTACTTC. Protein product: CASSNPPLAGEPYEQYF. V gene TRBV5-8 combines with J gene TRBJ2-7, with TRBD2 matching 10 bases. V shed 4 bases, J shed 2 bases, and the junction held 12 bases outside the gene matches. Germline V gene lookup returns CDR1 SGHTS and CDR2 YDEGEE. CDR3 length: 17 amino acids.